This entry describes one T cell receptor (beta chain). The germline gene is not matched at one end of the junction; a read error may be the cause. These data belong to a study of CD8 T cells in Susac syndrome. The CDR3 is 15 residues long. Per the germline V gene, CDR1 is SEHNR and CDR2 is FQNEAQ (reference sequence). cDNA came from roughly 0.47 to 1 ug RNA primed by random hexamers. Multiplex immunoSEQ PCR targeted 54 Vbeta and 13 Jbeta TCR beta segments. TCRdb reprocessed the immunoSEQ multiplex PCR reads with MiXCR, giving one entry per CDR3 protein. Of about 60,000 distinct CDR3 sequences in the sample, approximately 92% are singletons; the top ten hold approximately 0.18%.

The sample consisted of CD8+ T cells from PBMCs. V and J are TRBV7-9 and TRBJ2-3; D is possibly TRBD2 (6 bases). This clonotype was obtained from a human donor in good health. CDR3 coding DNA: TGTGCCAGCAGTTTAGGGGAGGATAGCACAGATACGCAGTATTTT. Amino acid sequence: CASSLGEDSTDTQYF.